This passage covers 19 T cell receptor beta chains from one sample sequenced in a study of shared clonotypes between healthy human individuals. TCRdb's table, derived via immunoSEQ multiplex PCR, lists solely in-frame clones and lacks some. The table shows approximately 2.5 million clones, with roughly 93% occurring only once. Sequencing input: naive CD4+ T cells from PBMCs. The subset here: CD45RA+ positively selected. These receptors came from a man aged 18 to 29 in good health. Some clones in this sample may be carry-over from other donors' samples.

This chain connects TRBV5-1 to TRBJ2-7; D remains unclear. This CDR3 comprises 14 residues. The germline V gene has CDR1 SGHRS and CDR2 YFSETQ. V lost 0 bases, J lost 2 bases, and 9 bases lay in between. The CDR3 is CASSLDLATYEQYF. CDR3 nucleotides: TGCGCCAGCAGCTTGGACCTTGCCACCTACGAGCAGTACTTC. Full variable domain (missing parts from reference TRBV5-1 and TRBJ2-7): KAGVTQTPRYLIKTRGQQVTLSCSPISGHRSVSWYQQTPGQGLQFLFEYFSETQRNKGNFPGRFSGRQFSNSRSEMNVSTLELGDSALYLCASSLDLATYEQYFGPGTRLTVT.

This sequence joins TRBV15 and TRBJ2-1, with 8 positions matching TRBD2. Trimming removed 1 base from V and 9 bases from J; junction bases left unmatched: 8. CDR1 and CDR2 (germline): LNHNV, YYDKDF (reference sequence). The CDR3 totals 15 residues. The CDR3 loop is CATSRVAAGGGEQFF. In nucleotides, the CDR3 is TGTGCCACCAGCAGAGTCGCCGCCGGGGGGGGTGAGCAGTTCTTC. Together with reference TRBV15 and TRBJ2-1, the CDR3 gives the full variable domain: DAMVIQNPRYQVTQFGKPVTLSCSQTLNHNVMYWYQQKSSQAPKLLFHYYDKDFNNEADTPDNFQSRRPNTSFCFLDIRSPGLGDTAMYLCATSRVAAGGGEQFFGPGTRLTVL.

With respect to this clone: The sample carries other DNA sequences with the same CDR3. The chain is built from TRBV18 and TRBJ2-2; D remains ambiguous. Trimming shortened V by 0 bases and J by 1 base, and 3 bases separated the two germline ends. The CDR3 is 14 amino acids. Germline-derived CDR1 and CDR2 are KGHSH and LQKENI. Here the CDR3 DNA reads TGTGCCAGCTCACCACCCCAGAACACCGGGGAGCTGTTTTTT. It is translated as CASSPPQNTGELFF.

This clone was detected only once. The V call is TRBV5-1, the J call TRBJ1-2, with unresolved D. Germline CDR1 is SGHRS and CDR2 is YFSETQ. The length of the CDR3 is 13 residues. Between the trimmed V and J ends, which lost 4 bases and 5 bases, there was a span of 12 bases. In nucleotides, the CDR3 is TGCGCCAGCAGCCCGCCGGACGGTTATGGCTACACCTTC. This encodes CASSPPDGYGYTF.

The chain recombines TRBV5-1 with TRBJ2-5; 7 bases map to TRBD1. The trim removed 0 bases at V and 7 bases at J, leaving 6 bases unmatched. CDR1 SGHRS and CDR2 YFSETQ come from the germline V gene. This CDR3 comprises 14 residues. In nucleotides, the CDR3 is TGCGCCAGCAGCTTGGGACAGGGTGTGGGGACCCAGTACTTC. Translating it yields CASSLGQGVGTQYF.

This chain connects TRBV11-2 to TRBJ2-3, with D maybe TRBD2 (5 bases). CDR3 length: 16 amino acids. Trimming took off 1 base at V and 8 bases at J, with 19 bases between the two ends. Germline CDR1 and CDR2: SGHAT and FQNNGV. The CDR3 bases are TGTGCCAGCAGCTTAGTTTACTCCTCCAGAGAGGGTACGCAGTATTTT. Its protein is CASSLVYSSREGTQYF.

The chain recombines TRBV10-3 with TRBJ2-1; 8 positions agree with TRBD2. This CDR3 contains 15 residues. V gave up 2 bases and J gave up 7 bases; unmatched junction bases: 7. Germline-derived CDR1 and CDR2 are ENHRY and SYGVKD. The CDR3 is CAISEMIGLANEQFF. DNA of the CDR3: TGTGCCATCAGTGAGATGATCGGACTAGCAAATGAGCAGTTCTTC.

This chain joins TRBV15 and TRBJ1-6, with a possible D match to TRBD1 (5 bases). This CDR3 is 13 amino acids long. V was trimmed by 0 bases and J by 14 bases, leaving 11 bases between them. Germline CDR1 is LNHNV and CDR2 is YYDKDF (reference sequence). DNA of the CDR3: TGTGCCACCAGCAGAGATCTGGAAGGGGCCCTCCACTTT. It specifies CATSRDLEGALHF.

As concerns this clone: Additional DNA sequences in this sample encode the identical CDR3. The chain recombines TRBV6-5 with TRBJ1-3; no firm D call. The CDR3 loop spans 13 amino acids. The V and J ends lost 6 bases and 0 bases respectively, with 6 bases between them. Germline V lookup: CDR1 MNHEY, CDR2 SVGAGI. CDR3 sequence: CASSSSSGNTIYF. The CDR3 DNA follows: TGTGCCAGCAGCTCAAGCTCTGGAAACACCATATATTTT.

This clone was picked up a small number of times. The chain couples TRBV30 to TRBJ1-2; no definite D call. The length of the CDR3 is 12 residues. V was pared by 7 bases and J by 0 bases, with 9 bases between. Germline assignment: CDR1 GTSNPN and CDR2 SVGIG (reference sequence). The CDR3, as DNA: TGTGCCTTCAGGCCTGCTAACTATGGCTACACCTTC. It yields the protein CAFRPANYGYTF.

A note on this clone: Other nucleotide sequences from this sample produce the same CDR3. The rearrangement uses TRBV28 and TRBJ2-7; D call uncertain. Germline CDR1 and CDR2: MDHEN and SYDVKM. Trimming left V 2 bases short and J 0 bases short, with 5 bases between. This CDR3 region has 13 residues. The CDR3 nucleotides are TGTGCCAGCAGTTTAGGGATCTCCTACGAGCAGTACTTC. Amino acid sequence: CASSLGISYEQYF.

This chain joins TRBV5-6 and TRBJ1-6; TRBD1 is a possible D gene (5 bases). Germline CDR1 SGHDT, CDR2 YYEEEE. This CDR3 comprises 13 residues. CDR3 region: CAGRGPVNSPLHF. As DNA, the CDR3 is TGTGCGGGGAGGGGCCCGGTTAATTCACCCCTCCACTTT.

The CDR3, as DNA: TGTGCCAGCAGTGACCAGTGGACAGGGGGCGCAGCGTCCGAAAAACTGTTTTTT. Amino acids: CASSDQWTGGAASEKLFF. The chain has TRBV6-1 and TRBJ1-4; 11 bases are shared with TRBD1. CDR1 is MNHNS, CDR2 SASEGT, per germline. The J segment lost 8 bases and the V segment lost 3 bases, leaving 14 bases of the junction unmatched. This CDR3 region has 18 residues.

The rearrangement links TRBV28 to TRBJ1-2; TRBD1 is a possible D gene (5 bases). The CDR3 length is 12 residues. Trimming stripped 7 bases from V and 6 bases from J, with 12 bases between. Per germline, CDR1 MDHEN and CDR2 SYDVKM. The CDR3 sequence is CASKARVNGYTF. CDR3 in DNA: TGTGCCAGCAAAGCCAGGGTCAATGGCTACACCTTC.

The V and J genes are TRBV7-9 and TRBJ1-5, with TRBD1 identical over 7 bases. V lost 3 bases, J lost 2 bases, and 4 bases stayed unmatched. Germline V gene sequence: CDR1 SEHNR, CDR2 FQNEAQ (reference sequence). CDR3 length equals 15 residues. The CDR3: CASSFTGERNQPQHF. CDR3 in DNA: TGTGCCAGCAGCTTCACAGGGGAACGCAATCAGCCCCAGCATTTT.

The chain is built from TRBV15 and TRBJ2-6; 7 nucleotides align to TRBD1. V trimming: 5 bases; J trimming: 2 bases; junction bases outside the gene matches: 9. The CDR3 covers 17 residues. Per the germline V gene, CDR1 is LNHNV and CDR2 is YYDKDF (reference sequence). CDR3 sequence reads: CATSPSLTGAGANVLTF. Here the CDR3 DNA reads TGTGCCACCAGCCCTTCTTTAACAGGGGCTGGGGCCAACGTCCTGACTTTC.

This rearrangement joins TRBV5-1 to TRBJ2-5; possible D gene TRBD1, 6 bases. Germline-derived CDR1 and CDR2 are SGHRS and YFSETQ. The CDR3 length is 15 residues. The V end lost 4 bases, the J end lost 1 base, and 14 bases lay between the germline ends. The CDR3 loop is CASSTTPTGQETQYF. DNA of the CDR3: TGCGCCAGCAGCACTACCCCGACAGGCCAAGAGACCCAGTACTTC. The whole variable domain, remainder taken from reference TRBV5-1 and TRBJ2-5, is KAGVTQTPRYLIKTRGQQVTLSCSPISGHRSVSWYQQTPGQGLQFLFEYFSETQRNKGNFPGRFSGRQFSNSRSEMNVSTLELGDSALYLCASSTTPTGQETQYFGPGTRLLVL.

The rearrangement uses TRBV7-2 and TRBJ2-3; the match to TRBD2 covers 10 bases. Unmatched junction bases numbered 8, after V lost 5 bases and J lost 3 bases. The CDR3 contains 16 residues. CDR1 SGHTA and CDR2 FQGNSA come from the germline V gene. The chain's CDR3 is CASSDRLAGATDTQYF. CDR3 coding DNA: TGTGCCAGCAGCGACCGCCTAGCGGGAGCTACAGATACGCAGTATTTT. Full variable domain (outside the CDR3, taken from reference TRBV7-2 and TRBJ2-3): GAGVSQSPSNKVTEKGKDVELRCDPISGHTALYWYRQSLGQGLEFLIYFQGNSAPDKSGLPSDRFSAERTGGSVSTLTIQRTQQEDSAVYLCASSDRLAGATDTQYFGPGTRLTVL.

The chain couples TRBV30 to TRBJ1-2; a possible D gene is TRBD1 (6 bases). Germline V gives CDR1 GTSNPN, CDR2 SVGIG (reference sequence). This CDR3 spans 15 amino acids. V lost 0 bases and J 1 base, leaving 12 bases between the germline ends. The CDR3 bases are TGTGCCTGGAGTGTATCCGGGGGGCATAACTATGGCTACACCTTC. Its protein is CAWSVSGGHNYGYTF.